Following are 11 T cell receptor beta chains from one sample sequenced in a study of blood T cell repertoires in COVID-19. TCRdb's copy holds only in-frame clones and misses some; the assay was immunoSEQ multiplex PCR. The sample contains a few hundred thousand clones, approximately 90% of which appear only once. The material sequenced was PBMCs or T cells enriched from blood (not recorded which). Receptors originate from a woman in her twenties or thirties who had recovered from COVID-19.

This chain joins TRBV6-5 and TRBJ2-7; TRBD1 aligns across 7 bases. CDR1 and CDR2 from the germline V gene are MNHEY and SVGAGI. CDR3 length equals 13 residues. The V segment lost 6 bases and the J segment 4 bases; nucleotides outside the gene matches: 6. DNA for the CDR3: TGTGCCAGCAGGCGACAGGGTTTGTACGAGCAGTACTTC. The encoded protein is CASRRQGLYEQYF.

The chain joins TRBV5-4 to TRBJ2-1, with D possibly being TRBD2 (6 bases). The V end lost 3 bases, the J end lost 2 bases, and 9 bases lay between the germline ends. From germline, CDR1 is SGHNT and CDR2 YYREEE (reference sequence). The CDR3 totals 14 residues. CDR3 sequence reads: CASSSLATYNEQFF. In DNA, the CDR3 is TGTGCCAGCAGCTCTCTAGCGACCTACAATGAGCAGTTCTTC.

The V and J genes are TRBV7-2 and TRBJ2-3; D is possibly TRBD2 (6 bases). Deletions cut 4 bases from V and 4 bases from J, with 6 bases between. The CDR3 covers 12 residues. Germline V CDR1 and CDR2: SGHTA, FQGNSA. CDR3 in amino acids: CASSSGADTQYF. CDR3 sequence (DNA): TGTGCCAGCAGCTCGGGAGCAGATACGCAGTATTTT.

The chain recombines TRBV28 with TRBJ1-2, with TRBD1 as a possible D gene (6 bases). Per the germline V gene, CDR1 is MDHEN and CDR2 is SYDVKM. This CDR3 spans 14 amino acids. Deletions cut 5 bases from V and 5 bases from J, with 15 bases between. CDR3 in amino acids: CASSPTRTAYGYTF. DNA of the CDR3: TGTGCCAGCAGTCCAACACGGACAGCTTATGGCTACACCTTC.

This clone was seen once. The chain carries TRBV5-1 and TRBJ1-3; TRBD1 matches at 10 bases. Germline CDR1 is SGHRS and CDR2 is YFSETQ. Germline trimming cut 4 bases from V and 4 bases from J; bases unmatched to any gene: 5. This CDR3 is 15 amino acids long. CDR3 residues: CASSRDRGAGNTIYF. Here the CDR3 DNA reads TGCGCCAGCAGCCGGGACAGGGGAGCCGGAAACACCATATATTTT.

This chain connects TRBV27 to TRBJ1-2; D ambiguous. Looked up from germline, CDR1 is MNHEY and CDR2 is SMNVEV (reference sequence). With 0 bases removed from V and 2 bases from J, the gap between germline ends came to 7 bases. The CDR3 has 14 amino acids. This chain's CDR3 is CASSLSPRNYGYTF. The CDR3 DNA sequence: TGTGCCAGCAGTTTATCTCCGAGAAACTATGGCTACACCTTC.

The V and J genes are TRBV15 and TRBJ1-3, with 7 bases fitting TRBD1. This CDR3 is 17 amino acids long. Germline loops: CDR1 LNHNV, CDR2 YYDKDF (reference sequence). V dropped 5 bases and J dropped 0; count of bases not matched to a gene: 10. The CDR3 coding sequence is TGTGCCACCAGCCAGCGTTATGACAGGGACTCTGGAAACACCATATATTTT. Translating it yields CATSQRYDRDSGNTIYF.

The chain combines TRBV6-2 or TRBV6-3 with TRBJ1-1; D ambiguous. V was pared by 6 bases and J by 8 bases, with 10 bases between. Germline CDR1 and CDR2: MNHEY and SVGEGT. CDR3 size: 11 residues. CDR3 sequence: CASSLLREAFF. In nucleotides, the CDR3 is TGTGCCAGCAGCCTTTTGAGGGAAGCTTTCTTT.

The CDR3 nucleotides are TGCAGCGGCCTTCTTTCCGGGACAGGGTACACCGGGGAGCTGTTTTTT. As protein: CSGLLSGTGYTGELFF. V usage is TRBV29-1 and J usage is TRBJ2-2; 9 nucleotides line up with TRBD1. The germline V gene has CDR1 SQVTM and CDR2 ANQGSEA. There are 16 residues in the CDR3. Trimming took 7 bases from V and 3 from J; bases not matched to a gene: 12.

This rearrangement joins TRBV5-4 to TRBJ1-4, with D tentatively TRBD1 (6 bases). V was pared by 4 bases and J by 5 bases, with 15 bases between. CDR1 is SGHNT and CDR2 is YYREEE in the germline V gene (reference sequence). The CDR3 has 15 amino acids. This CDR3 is CASSLKGGTNEKLFF. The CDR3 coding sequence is TGTGCCAGCAGCCTGAAGGGGGGGACCAATGAAAAACTGTTTTTT. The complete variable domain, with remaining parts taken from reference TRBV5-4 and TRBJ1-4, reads ETGVTQSPTHLIKTRGQQVTLRCSSQSGHNTVSWYQQALGQGPQFIFQYYREEENGRGNFPPRFSGLQFPNYSSELNVNALELDDSALYLCASSLKGGTNEKLFFGSGTQLSVL.

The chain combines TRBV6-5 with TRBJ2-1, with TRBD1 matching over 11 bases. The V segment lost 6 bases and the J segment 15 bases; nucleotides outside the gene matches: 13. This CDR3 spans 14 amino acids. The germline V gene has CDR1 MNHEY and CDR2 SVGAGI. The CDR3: CASRSGTGGVGRFF. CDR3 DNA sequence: TGTGCCAGCAGGTCCGGGACAGGGGGGGTCGGACGGTTCTTC.